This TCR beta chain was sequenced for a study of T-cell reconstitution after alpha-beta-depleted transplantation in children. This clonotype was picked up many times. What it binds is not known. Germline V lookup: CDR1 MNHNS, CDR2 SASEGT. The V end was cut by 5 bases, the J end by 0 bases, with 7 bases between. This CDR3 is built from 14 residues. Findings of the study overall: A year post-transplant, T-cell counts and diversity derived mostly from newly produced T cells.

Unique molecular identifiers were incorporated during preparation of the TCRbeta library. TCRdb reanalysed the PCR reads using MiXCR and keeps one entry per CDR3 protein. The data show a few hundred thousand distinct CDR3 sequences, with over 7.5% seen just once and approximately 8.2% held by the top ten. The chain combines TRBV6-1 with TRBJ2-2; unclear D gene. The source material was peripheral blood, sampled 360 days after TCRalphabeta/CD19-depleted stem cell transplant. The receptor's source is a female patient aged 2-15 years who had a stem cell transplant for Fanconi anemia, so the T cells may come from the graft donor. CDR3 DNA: TGTGCCAGCAGTAAAACAGCGAACACCGGGGAGCTGTTTTTT. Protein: CASSKTANTGELFF.